These T cell receptor beta chains were read from a single sample in a study of CD8 T cells in ankylosing spondylitis. TCRdb reanalysed the 5' RACE reads using MiXCR and keeps one entry per CDR3 protein. The sample records about 39,000 distinct CDR3 sequences, 10% being singletons. The specimen was blood, either unsorted or a sorted T cell fraction (not recorded which). These receptors all come from a male donor with ankylosing spondylitis or in good health (not recorded which). CDR3s include the opening cysteine and the closing phenylalanine or tryptophan. The D gene is left open where the match is weak. The size of a clone is reported for some rows only, either as once, few or many, or as a class for expanded clones.

. . TRBJ2-3 13 TRBV10-3 TGTGCCATCAGTGAGGGGGGGCCAGATACGCAGTATTTT CAISEGGPDTQYF
. TRBD1 TRBJ2-1 15 TRBV6-1 TGTGCCAGCAGTGAGGACAGGGGAGACTACAATGAGCAGTTCTTC CASSEDRGDYNEQFF
many TRBD1 TRBJ2-3 19 TRBV10-3 TGTGCCATCAGTGAGCCGAACCACCCGACAGGGAGTGGCGCAGATACGCAGTATTTT CAISEPNHPTGSGADTQYF
many TRBD1 TRBJ2-7 12 TRBV28 TGTGCCAGCAGTCTGGACAGGGACGAGCAGTACTTC CASSLDRDEQYF
many TRBD1 TRBJ2-5 14 TRBV6-5 TGTGCCAGCAGTTATACAGGGGGCGCGGAGACCCAGTACTTC CASSYTGGAETQYF
many TRBD1 TRBJ2-5 16 TRBV15 TGTGCCACCAGCAGAGATATGGCAGGGGGCCAGGAGACCCAGTACTTC CATSRDMAGGQETQYF
many . TRBJ2-5 15 TRBV3-1 TGTGCCAGCAGTCCCGGTTTGGGGGATCAAGAGACCCAGTACTTC CASSPGLGDQETQYF
medium-sized TRBD1 TRBJ2-5 15 TRBV5-1 TGCGCCAGCAGCTTGGGAACAGGGGGGCGAGAGACCCAGTACTTC CASSLGTGGRETQYF
many . TRBJ2-3 15 TRBV29-1 TGCAGCGCCGACCGAGGACCCGAGGGTCCAGATACGCAGTATTTT CSADRGPEGPDTQYF
. TRBD1 TRBJ1-5 15 TRBV20-1 TGCAGTGCTAGAGTGGGGGACAGGGCTGCACAGCCCCAGCATTTT CSARVGDRAAQPQHF
many . TRBJ1-1 11 TRBV2 TGTGCCAGACAATCGAAGGCTGAAGCTTTCTTT CARQSKAEAFF
many TRBD1 TRBJ2-1 14 TRBV4-1 TGCGCCAGCAGCCACGAAACAGGGGGCTTTGAGCAGTTCTTC CASSHETGGFEQFF
many TRBD2 TRBJ2-4 14 TRBV6-2/TRBV6-3 TGTGCCAGCAGATTAGTCGCGGGAGGGCCCATTCAGTACTTC CASRLVAGGPIQYF
few . TRBJ2-3 16 TRBV20-1 TGCAGTGCTAGATTGGGGTTAGGGGCTAGCACAGATACGCAGTATTTT CSARLGLGASTDTQYF
few . TRBJ2-3 15 TRBV5-6 TGTGCCATGAGCCCGGGGCTAGCCGGCACAGATACGCAGTATTTT CAMSPGLAGTDTQYF
many TRBD1 TRBJ2-6 19 TRBV11-1 TGTGCCAGCAGCTTAGTCCGGACAGGGGGTCTGACTGGGGCCAACGTCCTGACTTTC CASSLVRTGGLTGANVLTF